This T cell receptor (beta chain) was recorded in a study of blood T cell repertoires in COVID-19. Whole-study context: The samples span acute and convalescent COVID-19 from the United States, Italy and Spain. T cells, B-cell-depleted T cells, or PBMCs provided the cDNA or gDNA that served as material.

In the authors' workflow: Reference gene primers were amplified, and this amplification served to estimate nucleated cell counts. Produced via immunoSEQ multiplex PCR; TCRdb's table is partial and in-frame only. The V and J calls and clone size come from that table; D and trimming were worked out from the DNA. The table records around 170,000 clones, 70% to 90% of them present only once. Trimming cost V 6 bases and J 7 bases, with 10 bases left between them. The CDR3 length is 12 residues. Germline V lookup: CDR1 LNHDA, CDR2 SQIVND (reference sequence). The gene calls are TRBV19 and TRBJ2-1, with D perhaps matching TRBD2 (6 bases). The sequencing sample was made of peripheral blood. The receptor comes from a woman aged 65 to 85 with acute or convalescent COVID-19. CDR3 nucleotides: TGTGCCAGTAGGGGAGGTTGGAATGAGCAGTTCTTC. It codes for CASRGGWNEQFF.